Sequencing of this T cell receptor beta chain was carried out in a study of T cells after yellow fever vaccination. Study results and caveats: Few clonotypes appeared in both CD4 and CD8 compartments.

This clonotype has a handful of counts. Its antigen is not known. One end of the junction varies from germline; a read error may be responsible. 5'RACE template switching produced TCR cDNA carrying a universal primer site and UMIs. From the 5' RACE reads, TCRdb called clonotypes with MiXCR, one entry per CDR3 protein. The table lists roughly 160,000 distinct CDR3 sequences, 6% to 7.5% of them singletons, with roughly 2.5% in the top ten. This sequence was found in a young man who received the YFV17D yellow fever vaccine. Sequencing was performed on CD4+ T cells sorted from PBMCs, taken 5 days after the first yellow fever vaccination.

The CDR3 is CAISETLQHGVLDTQYF. The DNA of the CDR3 is TGTGCCATCAGTGAAACCCTTCAACATGGGGTCCTCGATACGCAGTATTTT. The chain employs TRBV6-1 and TRBJ2-3, with D unclear. Germline CDR1 MNHNS, CDR2 SASEGT. This CDR3 has 17 amino acids.